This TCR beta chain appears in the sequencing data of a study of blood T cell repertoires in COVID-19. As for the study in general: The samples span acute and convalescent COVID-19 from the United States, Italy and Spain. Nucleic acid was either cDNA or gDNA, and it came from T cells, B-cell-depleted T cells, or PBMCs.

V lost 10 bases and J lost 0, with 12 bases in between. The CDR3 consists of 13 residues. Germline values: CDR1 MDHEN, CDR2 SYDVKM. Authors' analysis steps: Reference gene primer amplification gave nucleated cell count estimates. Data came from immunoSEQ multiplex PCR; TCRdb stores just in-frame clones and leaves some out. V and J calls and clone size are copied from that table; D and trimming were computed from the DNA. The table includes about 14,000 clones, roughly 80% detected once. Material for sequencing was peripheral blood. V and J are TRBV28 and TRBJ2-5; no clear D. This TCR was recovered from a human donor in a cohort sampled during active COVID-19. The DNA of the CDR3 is TGTGCCATCCCAGAGGTGTACCAAGAGACCCAGTACTTC. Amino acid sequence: CAIPEVYQETQYF.